The 4 T cell receptor beta chains below were found in one sample sequenced in a study of blood T cell repertoires in COVID-19. Libraries were prepared by immunoSEQ multiplex PCR; TCRdb keeps only in-frame clonotypes and omits some of them. The table shows 210,000 or so clones, with roughly 73% occurring only once. Sequencing was done on a sample of peripheral blood. The receptors were gathered from a woman at least 80 years old with active or convalescent COVID-19.

The count of this clone is one. The rearrangement uses TRBV3-1 (or the pseudogene TRBV3-2) and TRBJ2-1, with 14 bases matching TRBD2. The CDR3 has 17 amino acids. The germline CDR1 and CDR2 sequences are LGHDT and YNNKEL (reference sequence). The trim removed 4 bases at V and 4 bases at J, leaving 6 bases unmatched. CDR3 loop: CASSPRLAGGFYNEQFF. The CDR3 DNA sequence: TGTGCCAGCAGCCCTCGACTAGCGGGGGGGTTTTACAATGAGCAGTTCTTC.

The V gene is TRBV4-2, the J gene TRBJ1-1; the D gene is possibly TRBD1 (6 bases). Germline V gives CDR1 LGHNA, CDR2 YNFKEQ. CDR3 size: 16 residues. V gave up 2 bases and J gave up 6 bases, with 19 bases separating them. CDR3 sequence: CASSQIGLGAHAEAFF. The CDR3 coding sequence is TGTGCCAGCAGCCAAATCGGCCTGGGGGCGCACGCTGAAGCTTTCTTT.

The V and J genes are TRBV19 and TRBJ1-6; D is uncertain. V lost 3 bases to trimming and J lost 10 bases, with 10 bases between them. Germline loops: CDR1 LNHDA, CDR2 SQIVND (reference sequence). The CDR3 extends over 13 amino acids. The CDR3 nucleotides read TGTGCCAGTAGTATGGCACCGCGGTCACCCCTCCACTTT. Its translation is CASSMAPRSPLHF.

This chain links TRBV12-3 or TRBV12-4 with TRBJ2-2, with D tentatively TRBD1 (6 bases). The CDR3 runs 12 residues. Trimming shortened V by 7 bases and J by 5 bases, and 8 bases separated the two germline ends. The CDR3 DNA sequence: TGTGCCAGCATTAGGGGGACCGGGGAGCTGTTTTTT. It codes for CASIRGTGELFF.